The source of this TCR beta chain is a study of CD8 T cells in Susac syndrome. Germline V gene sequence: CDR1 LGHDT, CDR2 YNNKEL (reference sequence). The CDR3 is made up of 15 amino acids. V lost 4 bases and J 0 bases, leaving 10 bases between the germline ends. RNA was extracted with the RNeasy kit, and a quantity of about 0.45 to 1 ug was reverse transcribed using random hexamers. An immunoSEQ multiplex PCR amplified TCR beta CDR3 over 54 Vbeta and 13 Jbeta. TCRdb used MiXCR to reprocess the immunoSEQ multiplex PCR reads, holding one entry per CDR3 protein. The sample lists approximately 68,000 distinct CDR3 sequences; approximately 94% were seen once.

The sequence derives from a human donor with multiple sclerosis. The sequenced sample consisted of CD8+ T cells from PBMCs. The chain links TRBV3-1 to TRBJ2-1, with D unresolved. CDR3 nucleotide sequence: TGTGCCAGCAGCCCTAGGACGAGCTCCTACAATGAGCAGTTCTTC. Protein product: CASSPRTSSYNEQFF.